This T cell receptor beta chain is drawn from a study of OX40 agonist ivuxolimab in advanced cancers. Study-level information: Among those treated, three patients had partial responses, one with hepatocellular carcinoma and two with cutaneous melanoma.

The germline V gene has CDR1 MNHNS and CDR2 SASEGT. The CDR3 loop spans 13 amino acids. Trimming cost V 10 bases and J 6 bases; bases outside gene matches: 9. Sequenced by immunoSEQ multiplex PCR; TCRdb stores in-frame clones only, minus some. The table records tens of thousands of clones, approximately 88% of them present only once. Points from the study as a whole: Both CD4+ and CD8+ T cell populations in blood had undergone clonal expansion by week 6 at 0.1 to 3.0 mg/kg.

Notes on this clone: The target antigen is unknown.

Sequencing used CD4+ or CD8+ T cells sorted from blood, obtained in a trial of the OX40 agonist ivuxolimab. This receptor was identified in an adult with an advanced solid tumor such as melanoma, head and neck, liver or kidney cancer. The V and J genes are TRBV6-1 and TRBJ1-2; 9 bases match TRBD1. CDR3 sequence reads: CATWLGTGNGYTF. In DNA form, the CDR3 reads TGTGCCACCTGGTTAGGGACAGGGAATGGCTACACCTTC.